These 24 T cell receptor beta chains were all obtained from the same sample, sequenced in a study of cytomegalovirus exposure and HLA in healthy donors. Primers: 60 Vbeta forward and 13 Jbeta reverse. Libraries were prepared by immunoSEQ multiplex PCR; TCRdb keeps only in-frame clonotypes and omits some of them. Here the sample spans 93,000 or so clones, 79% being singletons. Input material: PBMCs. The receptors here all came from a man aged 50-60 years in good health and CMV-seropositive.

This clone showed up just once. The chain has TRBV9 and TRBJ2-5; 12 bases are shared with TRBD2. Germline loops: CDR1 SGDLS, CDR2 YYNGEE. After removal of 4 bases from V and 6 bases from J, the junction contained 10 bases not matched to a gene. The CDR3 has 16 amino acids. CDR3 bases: TGTGCCAGCAGCCCAGGCGGACTAGCGGGAACCCAGACCCAGTACTTC. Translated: CASSPGGLAGTQTQYF.

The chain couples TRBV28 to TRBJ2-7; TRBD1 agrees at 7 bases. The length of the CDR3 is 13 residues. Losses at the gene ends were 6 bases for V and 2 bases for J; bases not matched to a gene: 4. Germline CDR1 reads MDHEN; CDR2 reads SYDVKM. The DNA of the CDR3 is TGTGCCAGCAGCGAAACAGGGGCCTACGAGCAGTACTTC. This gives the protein CASSETGAYEQYF.

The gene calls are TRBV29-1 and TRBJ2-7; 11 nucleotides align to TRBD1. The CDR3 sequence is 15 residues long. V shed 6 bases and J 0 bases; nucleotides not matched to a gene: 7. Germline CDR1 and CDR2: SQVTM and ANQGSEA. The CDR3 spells CSVNGDRGASYEQYF. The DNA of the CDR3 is TGCAGCGTGAACGGGGACAGGGGGGCCTCCTACGAGCAGTACTTC.

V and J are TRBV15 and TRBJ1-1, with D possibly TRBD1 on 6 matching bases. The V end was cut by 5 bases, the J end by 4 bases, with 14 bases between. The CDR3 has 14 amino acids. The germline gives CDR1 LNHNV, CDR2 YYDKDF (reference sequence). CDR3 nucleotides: TGTGCCACCAGCCCACAGGGCTTTGGCACTGAAGCTTTCTTT. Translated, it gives CATSPQGFGTEAFF.

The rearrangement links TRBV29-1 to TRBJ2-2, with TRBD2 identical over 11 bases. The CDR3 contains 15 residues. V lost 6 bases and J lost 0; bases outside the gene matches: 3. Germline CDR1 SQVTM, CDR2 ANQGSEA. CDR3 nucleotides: TGCAGCGTGAAGACTAGCGGGGCGAACACCGGGGAGCTGTTTTTT. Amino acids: CSVKTSGANTGELFF.

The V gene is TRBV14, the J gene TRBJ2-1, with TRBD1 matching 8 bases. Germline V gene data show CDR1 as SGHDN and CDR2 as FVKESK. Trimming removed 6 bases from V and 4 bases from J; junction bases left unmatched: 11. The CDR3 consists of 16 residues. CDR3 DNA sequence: TGTGCCAGCAGTCGGGACAGGCTCCCAACTTACAATGAGCAGTTCTTC. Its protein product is CASSRDRLPTYNEQFF.

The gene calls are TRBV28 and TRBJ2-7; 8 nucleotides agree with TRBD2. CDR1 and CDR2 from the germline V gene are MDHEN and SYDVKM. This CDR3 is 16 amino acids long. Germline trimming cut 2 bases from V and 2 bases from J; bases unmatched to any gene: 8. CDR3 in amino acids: CASSLPGVAGTYEQYF. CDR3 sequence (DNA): TGTGCCAGCAGTTTACCCGGAGTAGCGGGGACCTACGAGCAGTACTTC.

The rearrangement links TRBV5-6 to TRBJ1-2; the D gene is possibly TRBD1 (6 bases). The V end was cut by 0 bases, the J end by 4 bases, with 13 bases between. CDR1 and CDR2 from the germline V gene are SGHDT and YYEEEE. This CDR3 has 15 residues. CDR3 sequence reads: CASSLDGGRGYGYTF. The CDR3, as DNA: TGTGCCAGCAGCTTGGATGGGGGCCGTGGCTATGGCTACACCTTC.

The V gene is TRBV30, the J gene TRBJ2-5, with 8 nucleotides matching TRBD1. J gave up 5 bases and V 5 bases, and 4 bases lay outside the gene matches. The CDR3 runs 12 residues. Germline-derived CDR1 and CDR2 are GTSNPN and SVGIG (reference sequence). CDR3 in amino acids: CAWGQGQETQYF. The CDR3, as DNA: TGTGCCTGGGGACAGGGACAGGAGACCCAGTACTTC.

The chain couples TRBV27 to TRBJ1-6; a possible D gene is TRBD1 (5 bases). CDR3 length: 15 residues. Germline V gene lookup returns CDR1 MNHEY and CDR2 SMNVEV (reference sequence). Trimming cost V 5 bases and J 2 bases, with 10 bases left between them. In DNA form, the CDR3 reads TGTGCCAGCAGTATCGGACAAACCTATAATTCACCCCTCCACTTT. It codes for CASSIGQTYNSPLHF.

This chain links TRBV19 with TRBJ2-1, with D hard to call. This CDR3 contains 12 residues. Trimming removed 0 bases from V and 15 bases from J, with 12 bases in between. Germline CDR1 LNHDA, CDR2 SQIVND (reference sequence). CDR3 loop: CASSIDGLTLFF. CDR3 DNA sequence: TGTGCCAGTAGTATAGATGGGCTTACCCTGTTCTTC.

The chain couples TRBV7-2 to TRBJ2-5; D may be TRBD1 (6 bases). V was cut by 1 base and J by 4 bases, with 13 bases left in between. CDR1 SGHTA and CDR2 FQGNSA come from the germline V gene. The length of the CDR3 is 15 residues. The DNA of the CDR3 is TGTGCCAGCAGCTTAGACGGGACAAGGGGAGAGACCCAGTACTTC. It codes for CASSLDGTRGETQYF.

CDR3 region: CASSTPGQGAEAFF. For the CDR3, the DNA is TGTGCCAGCAGTACACCGGGACAGGGGGCTGAAGCTTTCTTT. This chain connects TRBV28 to TRBJ1-1; TRBD1 matches 11 bases. The V gene end was trimmed by 5 bases and the J gene end by 6 bases; junction bases not matched to a gene: 5. Germline V gene lookup returns CDR1 MDHEN and CDR2 SYDVKM. This CDR3 region has 14 residues.

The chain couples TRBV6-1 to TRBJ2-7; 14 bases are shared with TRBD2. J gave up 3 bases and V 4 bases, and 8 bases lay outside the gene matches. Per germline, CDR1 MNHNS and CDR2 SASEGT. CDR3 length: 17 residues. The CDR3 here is CASSAGTSGRGYYEQYF. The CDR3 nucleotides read TGTGCCAGCAGTGCCGGGACTAGCGGGAGAGGTTACTACGAGCAGTACTTC.

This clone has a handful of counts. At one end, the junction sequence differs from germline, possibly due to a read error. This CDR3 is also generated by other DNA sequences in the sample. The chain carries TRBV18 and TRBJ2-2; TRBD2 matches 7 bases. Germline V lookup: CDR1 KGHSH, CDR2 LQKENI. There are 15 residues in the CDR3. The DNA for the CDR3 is TGTGCCAGCTCACCCCAGCGGGAAGTAGCCGGGGAGCTTTTTTTT. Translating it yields CASSPQREVAGELFF.

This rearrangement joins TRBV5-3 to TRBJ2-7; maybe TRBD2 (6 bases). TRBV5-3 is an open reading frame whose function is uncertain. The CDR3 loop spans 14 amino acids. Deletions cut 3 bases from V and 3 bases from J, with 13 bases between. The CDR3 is CARSSRRRGYEQYF. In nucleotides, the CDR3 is TGTGCCAGAAGCTCCCGAAGGAGGGGCTACGAGCAGTACTTC.

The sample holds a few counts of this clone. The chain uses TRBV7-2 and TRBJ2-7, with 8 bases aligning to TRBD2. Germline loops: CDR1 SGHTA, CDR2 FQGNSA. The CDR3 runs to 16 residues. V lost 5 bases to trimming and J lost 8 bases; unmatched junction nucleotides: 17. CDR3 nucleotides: TGTGCCAGCAGCCCGCAACTAGCGGAACTACGGTTCAAGCAGTACTTC. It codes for CASSPQLAELRFKQYF.

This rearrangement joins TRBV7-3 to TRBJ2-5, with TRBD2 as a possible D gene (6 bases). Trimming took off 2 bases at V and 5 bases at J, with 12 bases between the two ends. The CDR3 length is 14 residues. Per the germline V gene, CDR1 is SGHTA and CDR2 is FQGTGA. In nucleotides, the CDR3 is TGTGCCAGCAGCTTATCCGGGGGAAAGGAGACCCAGTACTTC. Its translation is CASSLSGGKETQYF.

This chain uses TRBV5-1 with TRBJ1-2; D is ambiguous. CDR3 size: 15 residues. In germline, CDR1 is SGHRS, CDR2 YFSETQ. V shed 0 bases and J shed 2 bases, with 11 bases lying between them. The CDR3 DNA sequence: TGCGCCAGCAGCTTGGACAGCCCAGAAAACTATGGCTACACCTTC. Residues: CASSLDSPENYGYTF.

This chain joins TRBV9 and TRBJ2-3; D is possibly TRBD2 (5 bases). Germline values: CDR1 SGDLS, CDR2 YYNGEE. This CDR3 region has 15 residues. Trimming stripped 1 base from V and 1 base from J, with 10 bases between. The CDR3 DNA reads TGTGCCAGCAGCGTATCAGGCGGGCGCACAGATACGCAGTATTTT. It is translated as CASSVSGGRTDTQYF.

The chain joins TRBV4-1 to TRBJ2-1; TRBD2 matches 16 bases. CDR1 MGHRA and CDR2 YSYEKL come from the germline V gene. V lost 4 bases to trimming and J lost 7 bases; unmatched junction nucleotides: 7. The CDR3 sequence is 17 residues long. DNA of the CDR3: TGCGCCAGCAGCCGGGGGACTAGCGGGAGGGCCCCTAATGAGCAGTTCTTC. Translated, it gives CASSRGTSGRAPNEQFF.

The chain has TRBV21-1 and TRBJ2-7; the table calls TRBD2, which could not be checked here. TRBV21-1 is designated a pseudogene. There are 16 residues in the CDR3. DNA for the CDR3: TGTGCCAGCAGCAAAGAGACGACTAGCGGAACCTACGAGCAGTACTTC. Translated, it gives CASSKETTSGTYEQYF.

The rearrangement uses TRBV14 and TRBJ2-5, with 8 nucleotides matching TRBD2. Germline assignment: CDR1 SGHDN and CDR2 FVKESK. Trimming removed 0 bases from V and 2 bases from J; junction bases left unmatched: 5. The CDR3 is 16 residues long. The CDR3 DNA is TGTGCCAGCAGCCAAGAAAGATTAGCGGGGCAAGAGACCCAGTACTTC. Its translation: CASSQERLAGQETQYF.

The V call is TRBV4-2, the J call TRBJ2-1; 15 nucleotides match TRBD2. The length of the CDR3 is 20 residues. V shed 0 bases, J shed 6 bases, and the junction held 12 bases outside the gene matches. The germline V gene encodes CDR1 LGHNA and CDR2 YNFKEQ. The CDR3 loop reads CASSQEGAVGLAGGINEQFF. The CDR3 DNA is TGTGCCAGCAGCCAAGAGGGGGCAGTCGGACTAGCGGGAGGGATCAATGAGCAGTTCTTC.